There are a few counts of the clone carrying this T cell receptor (beta chain). Its specificity is not known. The CDR3 length is 12 residues. CDR1 and CDR2 from the germline V gene are KGHSH and LQKENI. Trimming took 4 bases from V and 7 from J; bases not matched to a gene: 2. The record originates from a study of PD-L1 blockade in urothelial cancer. Whole-study findings and limits: Pretreatment TCR clonality in blood, when below the median, was predictive of better survival.

The data were produced by immunoSEQ multiplex PCR, yet TCRdb's version contains in-frame clones alone and is incomplete. The profile shows under 30,000 clones, roughly 80% of them singletons. The chain links TRBV18 to TRBJ1-1, with 8 bases matching TRBD1. The source of this sequence is a man aged 45-65 years with urothelial cancer. The starting material was PBMCs, obtained around atezolizumab (anti-PD-L1) treatment. CDR3 amino acids: CASSRTGGEAFF. CDR3 bases: TGTGCCAGCTCACGAACAGGGGGTGAAGCTTTCTTT.